What follows are 18 T cell receptor beta chains derived from one specimen sequenced in a study of CXCR3-negative and CXCR3-positive naive CD8 T cells (dated by TCRdb to about 2019). What the authors observed across the whole study: TRB CDR3s from CXCR3-positive naive cells showed higher hydrophobicity (lower Kidera factor 4), lower energy, and higher strength and volume indices than CXCR3-negative naive cells.

Their cognate antigens are unknown. Sequenced using a NextSeq 550. The Human TCR Profiling Kit (MiLaboratory) was used to prepare UMI-labeled 5' RACE TRB cDNA libraries. With the reads reprocessed by TCRdb, a single entry stands for each CDR3 protein sequence and no DNA is reported. The sample has approximately 59,000 distinct CDR3 sequences on record. Approximately 0.76% of the sample is in the top ten clones. Sequencing input: naive CXCR3+ CD8+ T cells from blood. The cell subset or site label for this specimen denotes: CD45RO-CCR7+CD27+CD95- naive CD8+ T cells expressing CXCR3 (TNR3+). Source of these receptors: a human donor in good health. Some clones in this sample may be carry-over from other donors' samples.

The chain links TRBV6-2 or TRBV6-3 to TRBJ2-2. CDR1 and CDR2 (germline): MNHEY, SVGEGT. The CDR3 totals 14 residues. CDR3 sequence reads: CASSWILNTGELFF.

The chain combines TRBV7-9 with TRBJ1-2; the TRBD1 assignment by TCRdb is unverifiable without DNA. The CDR3 spans 16 residues. Germline-derived CDR1 and CDR2 are SEHNR and FQNEAQ (reference sequence). The CDR3 protein is CASIQTGGNTNYGYTF.

The rearrangement links TRBV11-3 to TRBJ2-5; TCRdb returns TRBD2, unconfirmable since there is no DNA. This CDR3 region has 15 residues. Per germline, CDR1 SGHNT and CDR2 YENEEA. CDR3 sequence: CASSLVEGGQETQYF.

V is TRBV12-3 or TRBV12-4 and J is TRBJ2-1; as DNA is missing, the TRBD2 call by TCRdb cannot be tested. This CDR3 contains 11 residues. CDR3 amino acids: CASRRTNEQFF.

This chain uses TRBV29-1 with TRBJ2-1; checking the TCRdb D call of TRBD2 is not possible without DNA. The length of the CDR3 is 15 residues. Germline-derived CDR1 and CDR2 are SQVTM and ANQGSEA. The CDR3 sequence is CGVEVLGLAFNEQFF.

V gene TRBV21-1 combines with J gene TRBJ2-1; TCRdb lists TRBD1, though no DNA is available to test this call. TRBV21-1 constitutes a pseudogene. CDR3 size: 15 residues. The CDR3 region is CASSITGGRGNEQFF.

This chain links TRBV5-1 with TRBJ1-1. The CDR3 contains 16 residues. Looked up from germline, CDR1 is SGHRS and CDR2 is YFSETQ. The chain's CDR3 is CASSFPPSGPNTEAFF.

The chain links TRBV29-1 to TRBJ2-7. CDR1 and CDR2 (germline): SQVTM, ANQGSEA. The CDR3 spans 14 residues. CDR3 residues: CSVEADSSSYEQYF.

V gene TRBV14 combines with J gene TRBJ2-1. The CDR3 has 14 amino acids. Germline CDR1 SGHDN, CDR2 FVKESK. The CDR3 is CASSQANVINEQFF.

This CDR3 reads CASSQDQFGGGNEQFF. The chain employs TRBV4-3 and TRBJ2-1; no DNA is available, so the TRBD1 call from TCRdb remains unchecked. In germline, CDR1 is LGHNA, CDR2 YSLEER. The CDR3 extends over 16 amino acids.

This chain uses TRBV9 with TRBJ2-1; the D gene TCRdb calls, TRBD2, cannot be checked with no DNA. The CDR3 runs to 19 residues. Germline loops: CDR1 SGDLS, CDR2 YYNGEE. The CDR3 loop is CASSVARSGGRGSYNEQFF. Supplemented by reference TRBV9 and TRBJ2-1, the full variable domain reads DSGVTQTPKHLITATGQRVTLRCSPRSGDLSVYWYQQSLDQGLQFLIQYYNGEERAKGNILERFSAQQFPDLHSELNLSSLELGDSALYFCASSVARSGGRGSYNEQFFGPGTRLTVL.

The chain employs TRBV20-1 and TRBJ2-7; TCRdb's D call, TRBD1, is unchecked because there is no DNA. The CDR3 spans 15 residues. Germline V gene sequence: CDR1 DFQATT, CDR2 SNEGSKA (reference sequence). The CDR3 protein is CSASITGVLSYEQYF.

This chain links TRBV12-5 with TRBJ1-2; the D call of TRBD1 rests on TCRdb alone, since no DNA is present to check it. Germline V gives CDR1 LGHNT, CDR2 FRNRAP. The CDR3 length is 14 residues. The CDR3: CASDDPRVPRFDTF.

The J gene is TRBJ2-2, the V gene TRBV7-9. CDR1 and CDR2 (germline): SEHNR, FQNEAQ (reference sequence). The CDR3 consists of 13 residues. This CDR3 reads CASSLTGTGELFF.

The V and J genes are TRBV20-1 and TRBJ2-1; TCRdb's D call of TRBD2 is untestable without DNA. The CDR3 spans 14 residues. CDR1 is DFQATT, CDR2 SNEGSKA, per germline (reference sequence). The CDR3 here is CSASGTSGGREQFF.

V usage is TRBV27 and J usage is TRBJ2-5; TCRdb returns TRBD1, unconfirmable since there is no DNA. The CDR3 spans 16 residues. Germline CDR1 MNHEY, CDR2 SMNVEV (reference sequence). The CDR3 is CASRDLQPSAEETQYF.

The V call is TRBV15, the J call TRBJ2-1; TCRdb indicates TRBD2, and absent DNA this call remains unverified. Germline-derived CDR1 and CDR2 are LNHNV and YYDKDF (reference sequence). This CDR3 is 15 amino acids long. Here the CDR3 reads CATSRDAGSYNEQFF. Variable domain in full (rest from reference TRBV15 and TRBJ2-1): DAMVIQNPRYQVTQFGKPVTLSCSQTLNHNVMYWYQQKSSQAPKLLFHYYDKDFNNEADTPDNFQSRRPNTSFCFLDIRSPGLGDTAMYLCATSRDAGSYNEQFFGPGTRLTVL.

In terms of frequency, this clonotype is medium-sized. V gene TRBV10-3 combines with J gene TRBJ2-2. Germline V gives CDR1 ENHRY, CDR2 SYGVKD. The CDR3 extends over 12 amino acids. The CDR3 sequence: CAIIGEAGELFF.